Each of the 27 T cell receptor beta chains below was sequenced from the same sample in a study of identifying expanded T cells in peripheral blood. Produced via immunoSEQ multiplex PCR; TCRdb's table is partial and in-frame only. The sample holds roughly 100,000 clones, about 87% seen once. The sample taken for sequencing was blood. The receptors stem from a person aged 18 to 69 in good health.

This chain connects TRBV6-5 to TRBJ2-7; 9 bases line up with TRBD1. This CDR3 region has 14 residues. V was pared by 6 bases and J by 2 bases, with 5 bases of the junction left unmatched. Germline CDR1 and CDR2: MNHEY and SVGAGI. The CDR3 DNA reads TGTGCCAGCAGGCCAGGACAGGGGACCTACGAGCAGTACTTC. Protein sequence: CASRPGQGTYEQYF.

The J gene is TRBJ2-7, the V gene TRBV28; D gene unclear. This CDR3 spans 15 amino acids. Trimming removed 4 bases from V and 7 bases from J, with 20 bases in between. The germline gives CDR1 MDHEN, CDR2 SYDVKM. CDR3 sequence: CASSSEGLVVGEQYF. DNA for the CDR3: TGTGCCAGCAGTTCGGAAGGCTTAGTAGTGGGGGAGCAGTACTTC.

DNA for the CDR3: TGCGCCTCAGGGGACCTGAACACTGAAGCTTTCTTT. This codes for CASGDLNTEAFF. The gene calls are TRBV4-3 and TRBJ1-1, with D perhaps matching TRBD1 (6 bases). The germline gives CDR1 LGHNA, CDR2 YSLEER. CDR3 size: 12 residues. Trimming shortened V by 11 bases and J by 0 bases, and 10 bases separated the two germline ends.

The chain has TRBV10-3 and TRBJ2-7; 7 positions agree with TRBD1. J was trimmed by 3 bases and V by 6 bases; bases with no gene match: 5. The CDR3 sequence is 13 residues long. From germline, CDR1 is ENHRY and CDR2 SYGVKD. This CDR3 is CAIRGTVGYEQYF. In nucleotides, the CDR3 is TGTGCCATCAGGGGGACAGTAGGCTACGAGCAGTACTTC.

This clone was counted only a few times. This chain uses TRBV4-3 with TRBJ1-5; D not certain. There are 13 residues in the CDR3. CDR1 LGHNA and CDR2 YSLEER come from the germline V gene. The V and J ends lost 3 bases and 6 bases respectively, with 9 bases between them. Here the CDR3 DNA reads TGCGCCAGCAGCCAGATTGTAGGTCAGCCCCAGCATTTT. Amino acids: CASSQIVGQPQHF.

V and J are TRBV6-5 and TRBJ2-1; 7 positions agree with TRBD1. V lost 6 bases and J lost 6; bases outside the gene matches: 5. The V gene's germline CDR1 is MNHEY and CDR2 SVGAGI. The CDR3 loop spans 13 amino acids. The CDR3 region is CASSTGQANEQFF. As DNA, the CDR3 is TGTGCCAGCAGCACTGGACAGGCCAATGAGCAGTTCTTC.

The chain recombines TRBV28 with TRBJ2-7; D gene ambiguous. Germline CDR1 and CDR2: MDHEN and SYDVKM. This CDR3 comprises 13 residues. With 5 bases removed from V and 5 bases from J, the gap between germline ends came to 13 bases. In DNA, the CDR3 is TGTGCCAGCAGTCTTGTGCGGCCTCACGAGCAGTACTTC. This codes for CASSLVRPHEQYF.

V gene TRBV7-9 combines with J gene TRBJ1-1, with TRBD1 as a possible D gene (5 bases). V shed 5 bases and J shed 1 base, with 17 bases lying between them. CDR3 length: 16 residues. The germline V gene encodes CDR1 SEHNR and CDR2 FQNEAQ (reference sequence). CDR3 sequence (DNA): TGTGCCAGCAGCCCGGGACTTCCCGCTCGGAACACTGAAGCTTTCTTT. Amino acids: CASSPGLPARNTEAFF. The full variable domain, with the rest looked up from reference TRBV7-9 and TRBJ1-1, is DTGVSQNPRHKITKRGQNVTFRCDPISEHNRLYWYRQTLGQGPEFLTYFQNEAQLEKSRLLSDRFSAERPKGSFSTLEIQRTEQGDSAMYLCASSPGLPARNTEAFFGQGTRLTVV.

The chain recombines TRBV5-1 with TRBJ1-1, with 9 bases fitting TRBD1. This CDR3 comprises 15 residues. With V trimmed by 4 bases and J by 4 bases, 8 bases remained unmatched. Germline CDR1 reads SGHRS; CDR2 reads YFSETQ. The CDR3 sequence: CASSAGTGSFTEAFF. CDR3 coding DNA: TGCGCCAGCAGCGCCGGGACAGGGTCGTTCACTGAAGCTTTCTTT.

The rearrangement uses TRBV14 and TRBJ2-2, with TRBD1 as a possible D gene (6 bases). V dropped 3 bases and J dropped 1 base, with 18 bases sitting between them. CDR3 length: 18 residues. Germline V lookup: CDR1 SGHDN, CDR2 FVKESK. The DNA for the CDR3 is TGTGCCAGCAGCCAGGGGACAAACGCTAGACTGAACACCGGGGAGCTGTTTTTT. Amino acids: CASSQGTNARLNTGELFF.

This chain connects TRBV28 to TRBJ2-3; D is possibly TRBD2 (5 bases). Trimming stripped 6 bases from V and 3 bases from J, with 16 bases between. Per germline, CDR1 MDHEN and CDR2 SYDVKM. The CDR3 has 15 residues. In nucleotides, the CDR3 is TGTGCCAGCAGACTTATCAGCCTAGCAACAGATACGCAGTATTTT. Translated: CASRLISLATDTQYF.

J is TRBJ2-5 and V is TRBV5-8, with D possibly being TRBD1 or TRBD2 (6 bases each). The V gene's germline CDR1 is SGHTS and CDR2 YDEGEE. The CDR3 sequence is 16 residues long. Trimming shortened V by 2 bases and J by 5 bases, and 19 bases separated the two germline ends. The CDR3 protein is CASSFRGQGSGETQYF. CDR3 bases: TGTGCCAGCAGCTTTCGGGGGCAGGGGTCAGGGGAGACCCAGTACTTC.

CDR3 nucleotide sequence: TGTGCCAGCAGCCAATCTCCTCCCAGGGGAGGATCCGAGCAGTACTTC. This codes for CASSQSPPRGGSEQYF. The chain is built from TRBV16 and TRBJ2-7; D assignment may be TRBD1 or TRBD2 (6 bases each). The germline V and J ends were trimmed by 0 bases and 6 bases, with 18 bases remaining between them. Germline lookup yields CDR1 KGHSY and CDR2 FQNENV. The CDR3 sequence is 16 residues long.

This clone was seen only a few times. The V and J genes are TRBV27 and TRBJ1-5; TRBD1 might be the D (6 bases). This CDR3 is built from 13 residues. V was shortened by 6 bases and J by 5 bases, with 11 bases between the two germline ends. Germline values: CDR1 MNHEY, CDR2 SMNVEV (reference sequence). This chain's CDR3 is CASSYAGDQPQHF. The CDR3 DNA is TGTGCCAGCAGCTACGCAGGGGATCAGCCCCAGCATTTT.

The V and J genes are TRBV7-9 and TRBJ2-3; TRBD2 is a possible D gene (5 bases). Germline V gives CDR1 SEHNR, CDR2 FQNEAQ (reference sequence). The V end lost 7 bases, the J end lost 2 bases, and 19 bases lay between the germline ends. The CDR3 loop spans 16 amino acids. CDR3 sequence (DNA): TGTGCCAGCACCAGCCGGCTAGCAGATTACACAGATACGCAGTATTTT. The encoded protein is CASTSRLADYTDTQYF.

J is TRBJ2-7 and V is TRBV19, with TRBD1 identical over 7 bases. With 6 bases clipped from V and 0 bases from J, the junction kept 8 bases outside the gene matches. The CDR3 covers 15 residues. Germline assignment: CDR1 LNHDA and CDR2 SQIVND (reference sequence). CDR3 residues: CASRSFTGASYEQYF. CDR3 nucleotides: TGTGCCAGTAGGTCCTTCACAGGGGCCTCCTACGAGCAGTACTTC.

The CDR3 here is CASSSLYRLFF. Written as DNA, the CDR3 is TGTGCCAGCAGCTCCCTCTACAGACTGTTTTTT. The chain recombines TRBV11-2 with TRBJ1-4; D is undetermined. The CDR3 totals 11 residues. Trimming pared 4 bases from V and 13 bases from J, leaving 10 bases between. CDR1 and CDR2 (germline): SGHAT, FQNNGV.

In this sample, this clone turned up once. The chain joins TRBV5-1 to TRBJ1-2, with a weak D call TRBD1 (6 bases). The ends were cut back, 2 bases at V and 8 bases at J, with 19 bases in the middle. From germline, CDR1 is SGHRS and CDR2 YFSETQ. CDR3 size: 15 residues. The CDR3 sequence: CASSLDRISNWGYTF. Written as DNA, the CDR3 is TGCGCCAGCAGCTTAGACAGGATCTCTAACTGGGGCTACACCTTC.

The chain uses TRBV19 and TRBJ2-5; D call uncertain. CDR3 length: 15 amino acids. Trimming removed 0 bases from V and 5 bases from J, with 13 bases in between. Germline V gives CDR1 LNHDA, CDR2 SQIVND (reference sequence). The CDR3 sequence is CASSIDSGPRETQYF. In DNA, the CDR3 is TGTGCCAGTAGTATAGATTCCGGACCTCGGGAGACCCAGTACTTC.

This chain uses TRBV4-2 with TRBJ2-5; D ambiguous. Germline CDR1 is LGHNA and CDR2 is YNFKEQ. V lost 2 bases, J lost 1 base, and 8 bases lay in between. This CDR3 has 14 amino acids. The CDR3 here is CASSQFRGQETQYF. CDR3 DNA sequence: TGTGCCAGCAGCCAATTTCGTGGCCAAGAGACCCAGTACTTC.

V is TRBV2 and J is TRBJ2-3; 12 bases are a match to TRBD2. Losses at the gene ends were 8 bases for V and 5 bases for J; bases not matched to a gene: 5. CDR1 and CDR2 from the germline V gene are SNHLY and FYNNEI. This CDR3 region has 14 residues. CDR3 loop: CASLPSGRGDTQYF. CDR3 nucleotide sequence: TGTGCCAGCCTGCCTAGCGGGAGGGGAGATACGCAGTATTTT.

The chain couples TRBV6-1 to TRBJ1-4; 8 bases map to TRBD1. J lost 3 bases, V lost 3 bases, and 6 bases had no gene match. The CDR3 sequence is 16 residues long. CDR1 and CDR2 from the germline V gene are MNHNS and SASEGT. CDR3 residues: CASSDEQGAPNEKLFF. CDR3 DNA sequence: TGTGCCAGCAGTGACGAGCAGGGGGCACCTAATGAAAAACTGTTTTTT.

The chain uses TRBV7-2 and TRBJ2-3; 7 positions agree with TRBD1. V shed 4 bases, J shed 4 bases, and the junction held 8 bases outside the gene matches. Germline CDR1 SGHTA, CDR2 FQGNSA. The CDR3 runs to 15 residues. CDR3 amino acids: CASSYSQGFADTQYF. Here the CDR3 DNA reads TGTGCCAGCAGCTACTCACAGGGGTTCGCAGATACGCAGTATTTT.

The gene calls are TRBV7-3 and TRBJ2-7; D remains unclear. Per the germline V gene, CDR1 is SGHTA and CDR2 is FQGTGA. The V end was cut by 5 bases, the J end by 2 bases, with 10 bases between. This CDR3 region has 13 residues. The CDR3 sequence: CASSPGPAYEQYF. CDR3 in DNA: TGTGCCAGCAGCCCGGGCCCCGCCTACGAGCAGTACTTC.

This chain links TRBV15 with TRBJ2-2, with TRBD1 matching 10 bases. The length of the CDR3 is 17 residues. The J segment lost 4 bases and the V segment lost 0 bases, leaving 5 bases of the junction unmatched. Germline assignment: CDR1 LNHNV and CDR2 YYDKDF (reference sequence). CDR3 nucleotide sequence: TGTGCCACCAGCAGAGATGTAGGACAGGGGGTCACCGGGGAGCTGTTTTTT. Protein product: CATSRDVGQGVTGELFF.

The chain is built from TRBV6-5 and TRBJ1-1, with a weak D call TRBD1 (6 bases). Trimming removed 6 bases at V and 3 bases at J, with 8 bases between. The CDR3 runs 12 residues. Germline V gives CDR1 MNHEY, CDR2 SVGAGI. CDR3 sequence: CASRGQHTEAFF. CDR3 sequence (DNA): TGTGCCAGCAGGGGACAACACACTGAAGCTTTCTTT.

The chain combines TRBV2 with TRBJ2-7; 7 bases align to TRBD1. CDR1 is SNHLY and CDR2 is FYNNEI in the germline V gene. The V segment lost 4 bases and the J segment 6 bases; nucleotides outside the gene matches: 9. This CDR3 spans 14 amino acids. This chain's CDR3 is CASSARTGVPEQYF. As DNA, the CDR3 is TGTGCCAGCAGTGCAAGAACAGGGGTTCCCGAGCAGTACTTC.